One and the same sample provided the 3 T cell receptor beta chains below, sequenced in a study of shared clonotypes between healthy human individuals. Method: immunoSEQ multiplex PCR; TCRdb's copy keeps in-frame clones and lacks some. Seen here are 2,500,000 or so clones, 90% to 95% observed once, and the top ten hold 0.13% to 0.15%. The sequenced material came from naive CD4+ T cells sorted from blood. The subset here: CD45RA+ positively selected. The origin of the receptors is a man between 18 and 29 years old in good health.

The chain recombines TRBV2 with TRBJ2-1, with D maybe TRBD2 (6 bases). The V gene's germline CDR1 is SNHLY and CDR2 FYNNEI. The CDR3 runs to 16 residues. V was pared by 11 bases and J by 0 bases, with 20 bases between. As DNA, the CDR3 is TGTGCCTCCAATGGGGGACTTGACGCCTCCTACAATGAGCAGTTCTTC. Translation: CASNGGLDASYNEQFF.

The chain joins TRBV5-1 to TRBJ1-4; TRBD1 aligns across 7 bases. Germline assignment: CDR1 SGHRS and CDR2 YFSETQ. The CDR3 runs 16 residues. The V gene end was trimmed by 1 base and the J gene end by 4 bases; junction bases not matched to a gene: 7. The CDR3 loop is CASSLNRGFGNEKLFF. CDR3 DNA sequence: TGCGCCAGCAGCTTGAACAGGGGATTCGGTAATGAAAAACTGTTTTTT.

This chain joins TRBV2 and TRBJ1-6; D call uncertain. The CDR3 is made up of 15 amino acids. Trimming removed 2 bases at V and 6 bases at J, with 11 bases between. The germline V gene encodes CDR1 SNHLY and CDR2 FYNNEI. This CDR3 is CASSETPASNSPLHF. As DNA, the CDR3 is TGTGCCAGCAGTGAAACGCCGGCGAGTAATTCACCCCTCCACTTT.